A single sample is the source of the 21 T cell receptor beta chains below, sequenced in a study of blood T cells in healthy people across ages. Alongside a J-beta primer mix, a sample-barcoded 5' primer served in a second PCR lasting about 7 to 12 cycles. One entry per CDR3 protein, called by TCRdb with MiXCR from the 5' RACE reads. The sample yields hundreds of thousands of distinct CDR3 sequences, roughly 32% seen once. Specimen: blood. The receptors stem from a woman at least 80 years old in good health.

This clonotype was found many times. This chain links TRBV20-1 with TRBJ2-1; D remains unclear. The germline V gene has CDR1 DFQATT and CDR2 SNEGSKA (reference sequence). The CDR3 has 15 residues. Trimming removed 4 bases from V and 0 bases from J, with 13 bases in between. Written as DNA, the CDR3 is TGCAGTGCTAACACCCTGCCGGCCTCCTACAATGAGCAGTTCTTC. It specifies CSANTLPASYNEQFF.

This clonotype came up many times. V usage is TRBV20-1 and J usage is TRBJ2-3; 7 bases map to TRBD1. Germline V gene sequence: CDR1 DFQATT, CDR2 SNEGSKA (reference sequence). After removal of 2 bases from V and 2 bases from J, the junction contained 10 bases not matched to a gene. This CDR3 has 16 residues. CDR3 in DNA: TGCAGTGCTAGACCTATACGGGACAGATACACAGATACGCAGTATTTT. This sequence encodes CSARPIRDRYTDTQYF.

As concerns this clonotype: This may arise from a read error, as a much more abundant clone is one base away. The chain uses TRBV24-1 and TRBJ2-5; D perhaps matches TRBD2 (7 bases). The better agreement between TRBJ2-1 and the DNA end casts doubt on the J call. Germline V lookup: CDR1 KGHDR, CDR2 SFDVKD. CDR3 length: 15 residues. DNA of the CDR3: TGTGCCACCATGACGGCGGGGGAGGGACAAGAGACCCAGTTCTTC. Amino acid sequence: CATMTAGEGQETQFF.

This sequence joins TRBV29-1 and TRBJ2-5; no definite D call. With 2 bases removed from V and 0 bases from J, the gap between germline ends came to 22 bases. The germline CDR1 and CDR2 sequences are SQVTM and ANQGSEA. This CDR3 region has 18 residues. The DNA for the CDR3 is TGCAGCGTTGAACACATTGCCGCTAGGGTCTTGTACCAAGAGACCCAGTACTTC. This gives the protein CSVEHIAARVLYQETQYF.

This clonotype was counted at least ten times. The chain uses TRBV7-6 and TRBJ2-3; TRBD2 might be the D (5 bases). This CDR3 has 14 residues. The V end was cut by 5 bases, the J end by 5 bases, with 14 bases between. Germline V lookup: CDR1 SGHVS, CDR2 FNYEAQ. CDR3 sequence (DNA): TGTGCCAGCAGCATCTTCGGCGAGGGAGATACGCAGTATTTT. Amino acid sequence: CASSIFGEGDTQYF.

This clonotype was picked up a small number of times. The chain links TRBV6-5 to TRBJ2-1, with TRBD1 matching 9 bases. CDR3 size: 15 residues. Germline CDR1 and CDR2: MNHEY and SVGAGI. V dropped 6 bases and J dropped 6; count of bases not matched to a gene: 9. CDR3 sequence reads: CASRGPGQGVNEQFF. The CDR3 nucleotides read TGTGCCAGCAGAGGACCGGGACAGGGTGTCAATGAGCAGTTCTTC.

This clonotype was recorded many times. V and J are TRBV6-5 and TRBJ2-3, with D tentatively TRBD1 (6 bases). Germline CDR1 and CDR2: MNHEY and SVGAGI. The CDR3 extends over 13 amino acids. V lost 5 bases and J 3 bases, leaving 9 bases between the germline ends. CDR3 nucleotide sequence: TGTGCCAGCAGTCACAGGGAAACAGATACGCAGTATTTT. This codes for CASSHRETDTQYF.

This clonotype was seen a handful of times. This may come from a read error, since a much larger clone is one base off. The CDR3 bases are TGTGCCAGCAGCTTGGTTTCTGGGAGCAACTATGGCTACACCTTC. Encoded protein: CASSLVSGSNYGYTF. This chain uses TRBV7-2 with TRBJ1-2, with D hard to call. CDR1 SGHTA and CDR2 FQGNSA come from the germline V gene. The CDR3 has 15 amino acids. With 3 bases removed from V and 2 bases from J, the gap between germline ends came to 13 bases.

This clonotype turned up a few times. The J gene is TRBJ2-5, the V gene TRBV6-5; no clear D. The CDR3 contains 13 residues. The germline CDR1 and CDR2 sequences are MNHEY and SVGAGI. V lost 0 bases and J 2 bases, leaving 4 bases between the germline ends. The CDR3, as DNA: TGTGCCAGCAGTTACTCATTGCAAGAGACCCAGTACTTC. This codes for CASSYSLQETQYF.

The chain couples TRBV7-2 to TRBJ1-6, with a possible D match to TRBD1 (5 bases). V was cut by 5 bases and J by 4 bases, with 15 bases left in between. The V gene's germline CDR1 is SGHTA and CDR2 FQGNSA. The CDR3 is 16 amino acids. DNA for the CDR3: TGTGCCAGCAGCCCCCAGATACAGGCGTATAATTCACCCCTCCACTTT. The encoded protein is CASSPQIQAYNSPLHF. The full variable domain, completed using reference TRBV7-2 and TRBJ1-6, is GAGVSQSPSNKVTEKGKDVELRCDPISGHTALYWYRQSLGQGLEFLIYFQGNSAPDKSGLPSDRFSAERTGGSVSTLTIQRTQQEDSAVYLCASSPQIQAYNSPLHFGNGTRLTVT.

This clonotype was counted only a few times. Germline is not matched at one junction end, which may reflect a read error. The chain uses TRBV12-3 or TRBV12-4 and TRBJ1-5, with D perhaps matching TRBD1 (5 bases). The CDR3 has 14 amino acids. DNA of the CDR3: TGTGCCAACAGTTTTGGGACTACTAATCAGCCCCAGCATTTT. It yields the protein CANSFGTTNQPQHF.

Remarks on this clonotype: Its ends do not fully match the called genes, so a read error is possible. The chain has TRBV7-2 and TRBJ2-7; D is ambiguous. The CDR3 covers 14 residues. Germline lookup yields CDR1 SGHTA and CDR2 FQGNSA. The CDR3 DNA reads TGTGCCAGCAGCTTAGCGGGGTCCTCCTACGAGCGGTACTTC. This codes for CASSLAGSSYERYF.

About this clonotype: This sequence may be a read error, since a much larger clone differs from it by one base. The chain carries TRBV7-2 and TRBJ2-7, with TRBD1 identical over 7 bases. Per the germline V gene, CDR1 is SGHTA and CDR2 is FQGNSA. The V and J ends lost 5 bases and 2 bases, in that order; junction bases with no gene match: 6. The CDR3 is 14 residues long. CDR3 residues: CASSARTGPYEQYF. CDR3 DNA sequence: TGTGCCAGCAGCGCCCGGACAGGTCCCTACGAGCAGTACTTC.

In its sample, this clonotype was seen a few times. A much larger clone is a single base away; this may be a read error. This sequence joins TRBV4-3 and TRBJ2-7; D perhaps matches TRBD1 (5 bases). CDR1 is LGHNA and CDR2 is YSLEER in the germline V gene. This CDR3 spans 13 amino acids. V dropped 8 bases and J dropped 7 bases, with 18 bases sitting between them. The CDR3 bases are TGCGCCAGCGCCGTGAGCAGGGTGAGTGAGCAGTACTTC. Protein sequence: CASAVSRVSEQYF.

This clonotype was counted many times. V and J are TRBV5-1 and TRBJ2-7; 12 bases fit TRBD1. Germline lookup yields CDR1 SGHRS and CDR2 YFSETQ. The ends lost 4 bases at V and 4 bases at J; junction bases unmatched: 6. The CDR3 totals 15 residues. In DNA form, the CDR3 reads TGCGCCAGCAGCCGGGGACAGGGGGCTTGGTACGAGCAGTACTTC. The encoded protein is CASSRGQGAWYEQYF.

This clonotype was picked up many times. The CDR3 bases are TGTGCCAGCAGTTCACCGGGACGGGCCAGGTATGGCTACACCTTC. Translation gives CASSSPGRARYGYTF. The chain couples TRBV12-3 or TRBV12-4 to TRBJ1-2, with D possibly TRBD1 on 5 matching bases. This CDR3 comprises 15 residues. V was trimmed by 4 bases and J by 5 bases, leaving 17 bases between them.

This chain uses TRBV12-3 or TRBV12-4 with TRBJ2-1; no reliable D call. This CDR3 contains 15 residues. V lost 1 base to trimming and J lost 6 bases, with 13 bases between them. CDR3 protein: CASSLGVGLANEQFF. The CDR3 DNA sequence: TGTGCCAGCAGTTTAGGCGTCGGCTTGGCCAATGAGCAGTTCTTC.

As concerns this clonotype: At one boundary the junction diverges from the germline segment, which might be a read error. J is TRBJ2-6 and V is TRBV20-1, with D possibly matching TRBD1 (5 bases). CDR1 DFQATT and CDR2 SNEGSKA come from the germline V gene (reference sequence). The CDR3 loop spans 17 amino acids. The CDR3: CSARDPGPLSGANVRTF. CDR3 DNA sequence: TGCAGTGCTAGAGATCCCGGACCGCTCTCTGGGGCCAACGTCCGGACTTTC.

The chain carries TRBV6-5 and TRBJ1-1, with D tentatively TRBD1 (6 bases). CDR3 length: 14 residues. Trimming left V 4 bases short and J 5 bases short, with 14 bases between. Germline assignment: CDR1 MNHEY and CDR2 SVGAGI. As DNA, the CDR3 is TGTGCCAGCAGTTTGGCAGGGGTGCAAACTGAAGCTTTCTTT. Translated: CASSLAGVQTEAFF.

J is TRBJ2-2 and V is TRBV5-1; 8 bases are a match to TRBD1. The CDR3 sequence is 15 residues long. Germline trimming cut 4 bases from V and 6 bases from J; bases unmatched to any gene: 8. CDR1 and CDR2 from the germline V gene are SGHRS and YFSETQ. The CDR3 reads CASSPTGGSPGELFF. The CDR3 nucleotides are TGCGCCAGCAGCCCCACAGGGGGTAGTCCCGGGGAGCTGTTTTTT. Combining the CDR3 with reference TRBV5-1 and TRBJ2-2 gives the whole variable domain KAGVTQTPRYLIKTRGQQVTLSCSPISGHRSVSWYQQTPGQGLQFLFEYFSETQRNKGNFPGRFSGRQFSNSRSEMNVSTLELGDSALYLCASSPTGGSPGELFFGEGSRLTVL.

This sequence joins TRBV4-2 and TRBJ1-1; D call uncertain. Trimming shortened V by 5 bases and J by 7 bases, and 8 bases separated the two germline ends. Looked up from germline, CDR1 is LGHNA and CDR2 is YNFKEQ. CDR3 length: 11 residues. Here the CDR3 reads CASSEGSEAFF. DNA for the CDR3: TGTGCCAGCAGCGAAGGCAGTGAAGCTTTCTTT.